This TCR beta chain was captured by sequencing in a study of post-analysis software for immune sequencing data. The TCR beta cDNA libraries contained unique molecular identifiers. TCRdb itself ran the PCR reads through MiXCR, one entry per CDR3 protein. Found here are 450,000 to 700,000 distinct CDR3 sequences, about 44% of them singletons; the top ten hold approximately 1.7%. Note on this clonotype: Its antigen is still unknown.

Broader study findings: Patients used about five TRBV segments, including TRBV5-6, TRBV5-1 and TRBV20-1, more often than controls. The normalized Chao1 diversity of multiple sclerosis patients was significantly lower than that of controls.

Germline V CDR1 and CDR2: MGHRA, YSYEKL. CDR3 length: 15 residues. Sample: blood. The clonotype comes from a girl aged 10-17 years with multiple sclerosis. The gene calls are TRBV4-1 and TRBJ2-5; 9 positions match TRBD2. The last part of the DNA fits TRBJ2-7 better; the J call may be wrong. CDR3 in amino acids: CASSSYRTSASEQYF. The CDR3 bases are TGCGCCAGCAGCTCATATCGGACTAGCGCGAGCGAGCAGTACTTC.